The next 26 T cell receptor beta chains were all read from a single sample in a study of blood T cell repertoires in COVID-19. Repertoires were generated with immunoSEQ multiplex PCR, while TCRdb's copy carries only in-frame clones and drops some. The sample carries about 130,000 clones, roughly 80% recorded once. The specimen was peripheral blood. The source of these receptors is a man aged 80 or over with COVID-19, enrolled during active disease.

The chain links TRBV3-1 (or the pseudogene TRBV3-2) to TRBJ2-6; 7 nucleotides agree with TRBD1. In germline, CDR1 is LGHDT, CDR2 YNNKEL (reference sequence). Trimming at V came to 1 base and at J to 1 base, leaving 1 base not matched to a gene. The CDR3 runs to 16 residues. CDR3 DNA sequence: TGTGCCAGCAGCCAAGGGACAGGTTCTGGGGCCAACGTCCTGACTTTC. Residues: CASSQGTGSGANVLTF.

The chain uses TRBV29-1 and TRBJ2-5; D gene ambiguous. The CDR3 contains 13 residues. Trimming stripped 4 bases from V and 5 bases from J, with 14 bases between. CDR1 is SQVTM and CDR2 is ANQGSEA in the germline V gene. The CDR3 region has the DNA TGCAGCGTTGCCTACTCTAACGGGGAGACCCAGTACTTC. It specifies CSVAYSNGETQYF.

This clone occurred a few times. The CDR3 spells CASSKESYRSPPSGNTIYF. CDR3 bases: TGTGCCAGCAGCAAAGAGAGCTACAGGAGCCCTCCTTCTGGAAACACCATATATTTT. The rearrangement uses TRBV21-1 and TRBJ1-3; the listed D gene, TRBD1, was not tested against the DNA. TRBV21-1 counts as a pseudogene. This CDR3 is 19 amino acids long.

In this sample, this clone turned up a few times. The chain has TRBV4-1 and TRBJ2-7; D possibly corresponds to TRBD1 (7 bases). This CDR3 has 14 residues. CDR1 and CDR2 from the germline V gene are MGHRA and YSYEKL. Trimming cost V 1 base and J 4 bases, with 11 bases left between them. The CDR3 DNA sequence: TGCGCCAGCAGCCAAGGGAGGGGGCTATACGAGCAGTACTTC. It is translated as CASSQGRGLYEQYF.

This chain's CDR3 is CASTETGTGVGNEQFF. The DNA for the CDR3 is TGTGCCAGCACAGAAACCGGGACAGGGGTGGGCAATGAGCAGTTCTTC. The chain recombines TRBV19 with TRBJ2-1, with TRBD1 identical over 10 bases. The CDR3 sequence is 16 residues long. Germline loops: CDR1 LNHDA, CDR2 SQIVND (reference sequence). Trimming cost V 9 bases and J 6 bases; bases outside gene matches: 14.

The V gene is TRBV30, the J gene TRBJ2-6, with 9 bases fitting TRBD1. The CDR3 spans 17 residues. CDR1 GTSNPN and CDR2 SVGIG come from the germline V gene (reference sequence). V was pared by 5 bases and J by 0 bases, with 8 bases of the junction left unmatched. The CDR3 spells CAWVPGQGFSGANVLTF. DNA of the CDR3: TGTGCCTGGGTACCGGGACAGGGTTTCTCTGGGGCCAACGTCCTGACTTTC.

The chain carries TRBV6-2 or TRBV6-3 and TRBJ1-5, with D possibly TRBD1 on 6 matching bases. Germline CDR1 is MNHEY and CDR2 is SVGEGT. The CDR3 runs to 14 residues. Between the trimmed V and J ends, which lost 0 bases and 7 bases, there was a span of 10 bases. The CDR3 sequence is CASSYSSQGQPQHF. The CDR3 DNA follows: TGTGCCAGCAGTTACTCGAGTCAGGGGCAGCCCCAGCATTTT.

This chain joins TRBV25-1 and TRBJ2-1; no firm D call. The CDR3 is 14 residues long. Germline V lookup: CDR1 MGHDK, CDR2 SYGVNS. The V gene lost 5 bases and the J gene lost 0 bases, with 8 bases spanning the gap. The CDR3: CASSPIYSYNEQFF. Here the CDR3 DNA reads TGTGCCAGCAGTCCTATATACTCCTACAATGAGCAGTTCTTC. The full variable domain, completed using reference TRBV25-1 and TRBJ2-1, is EADIYQTPRYLVIGTGKKITLECSQTMGHDKMYWYQQDPGMELHLIHYSYGVNSTEKGDLSSESTVSRIRTEHFPLTLESARPSHTSQYLCASSPIYSYNEQFFGPGTRLTVL.

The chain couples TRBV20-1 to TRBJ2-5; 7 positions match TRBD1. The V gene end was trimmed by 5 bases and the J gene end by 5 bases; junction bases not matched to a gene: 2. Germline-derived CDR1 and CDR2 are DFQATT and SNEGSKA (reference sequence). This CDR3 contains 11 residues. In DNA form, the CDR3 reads TGCAGTGCTCCGACAGGGGAGACCCAGTACTTC. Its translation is CSAPTGETQYF.

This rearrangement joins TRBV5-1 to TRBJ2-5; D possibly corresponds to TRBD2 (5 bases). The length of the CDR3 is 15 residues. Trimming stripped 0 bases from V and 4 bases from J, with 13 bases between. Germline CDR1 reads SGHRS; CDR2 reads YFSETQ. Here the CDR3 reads CASSLDPGTRETQYF. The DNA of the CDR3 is TGCGCCAGCAGCTTGGATCCGGGAACGAGAGAGACCCAGTACTTC.

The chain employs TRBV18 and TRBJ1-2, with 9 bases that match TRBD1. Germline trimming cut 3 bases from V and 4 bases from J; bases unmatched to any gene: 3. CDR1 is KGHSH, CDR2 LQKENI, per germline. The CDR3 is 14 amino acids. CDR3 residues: CASSPGQGVYGYTF. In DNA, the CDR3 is TGTGCCAGCTCACCGGGACAGGGCGTCTATGGCTACACCTTC.

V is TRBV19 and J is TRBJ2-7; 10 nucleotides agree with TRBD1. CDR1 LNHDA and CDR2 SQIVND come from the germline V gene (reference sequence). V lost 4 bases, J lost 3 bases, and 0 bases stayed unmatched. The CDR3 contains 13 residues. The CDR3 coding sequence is TGTGCCAGTAGTAGGGACAGGGGCTACGAGCAGTACTTC. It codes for CASSRDRGYEQYF.

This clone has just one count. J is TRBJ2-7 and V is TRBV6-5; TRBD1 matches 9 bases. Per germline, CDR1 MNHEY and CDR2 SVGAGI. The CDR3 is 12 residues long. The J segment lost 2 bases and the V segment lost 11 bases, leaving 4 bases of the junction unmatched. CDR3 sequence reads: CAAGTGPYEQYF. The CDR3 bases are TGTGCCGCCGGGACAGGGCCCTACGAGCAGTACTTC.

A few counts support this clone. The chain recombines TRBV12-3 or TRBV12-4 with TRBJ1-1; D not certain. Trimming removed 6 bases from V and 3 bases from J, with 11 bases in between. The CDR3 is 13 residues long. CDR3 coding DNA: TGTGCCAGCAGCCGCGCGGAGGACACTGAAGCTTTCTTT. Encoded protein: CASSRAEDTEAFF.

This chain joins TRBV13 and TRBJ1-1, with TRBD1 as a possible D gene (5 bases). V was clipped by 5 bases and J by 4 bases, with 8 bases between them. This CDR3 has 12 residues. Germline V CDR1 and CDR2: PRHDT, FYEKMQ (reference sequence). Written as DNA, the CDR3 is TGTGCCAGCAGCCCCGGGGGCACTGAAGCTTTCTTT. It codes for CASSPGGTEAFF.

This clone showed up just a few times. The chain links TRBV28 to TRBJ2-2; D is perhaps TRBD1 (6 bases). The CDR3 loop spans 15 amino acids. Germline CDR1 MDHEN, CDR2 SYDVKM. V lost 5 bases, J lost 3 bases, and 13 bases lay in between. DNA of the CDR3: TGTGCCAGCAGTGATCGGGACACTTACACCGGGGAGCTGTTTTTT. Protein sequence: CASSDRDTYTGELFF.

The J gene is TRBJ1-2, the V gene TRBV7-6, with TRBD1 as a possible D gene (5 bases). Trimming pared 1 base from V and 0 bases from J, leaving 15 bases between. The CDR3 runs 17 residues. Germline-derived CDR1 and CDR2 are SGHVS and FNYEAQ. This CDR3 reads CASSLDNRTGANYGYTF. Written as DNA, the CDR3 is TGTGCCAGCAGCTTAGATAACAGGACCGGCGCTAACTATGGCTACACCTTC.

In DNA form, the CDR3 reads TGCGCCAGCAGCTATAGCGGGAGAGGGGTAACAGATACGCAGTATTTT. This codes for CASSYSGRGVTDTQYF. The V call is TRBV4-1, the J call TRBJ2-3; 9 nucleotides match TRBD2. The trim removed 5 bases at V and 3 bases at J, leaving 9 bases unmatched. The CDR3 covers 16 residues. Looked up from germline, CDR1 is MGHRA and CDR2 is YSYEKL.

The CDR3 nucleotides read TGTGCCAGCAGTTTTTCGTTAGATCGGGTTGCCGAGCAGTACTTC. This codes for CASSFSLDRVAEQYF. The V gene is TRBV28, the J gene TRBJ2-7; unclear D gene. This CDR3 is 15 amino acids long. The V end was cut by 3 bases, the J end by 6 bases, with 18 bases between. Germline V gene lookup returns CDR1 MDHEN and CDR2 SYDVKM.

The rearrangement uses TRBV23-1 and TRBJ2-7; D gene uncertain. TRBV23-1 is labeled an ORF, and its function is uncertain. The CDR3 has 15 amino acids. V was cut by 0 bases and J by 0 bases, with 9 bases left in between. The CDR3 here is CASSQSVPFSYEQYF. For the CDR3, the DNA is TGCGCCAGCAGTCAATCTGTCCCTTTCTCCTACGAGCAGTACTTC.

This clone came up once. The CDR3 coding sequence is TGTGCCAGCAGTGAGAGGGACAGGGTGACTGGAAACACCATATATTTT. Protein: CASSERDRVTGNTIYF. The chain employs TRBV2 and TRBJ1-3; 9 bases line up with TRBD1. CDR3 length equals 16 residues. In germline, CDR1 is SNHLY, CDR2 FYNNEI. V was pared by 3 bases and J by 2 bases, with 5 bases of the junction left unmatched.

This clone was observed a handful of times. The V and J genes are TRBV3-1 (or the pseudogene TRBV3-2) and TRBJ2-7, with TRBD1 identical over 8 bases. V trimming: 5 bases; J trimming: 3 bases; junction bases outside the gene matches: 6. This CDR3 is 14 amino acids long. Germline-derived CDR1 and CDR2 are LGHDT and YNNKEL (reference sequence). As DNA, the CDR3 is TGTGCCAGCAGCAACACAGGGGGTGGCTACGAGCAGTACTTC. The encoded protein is CASSNTGGGYEQYF.

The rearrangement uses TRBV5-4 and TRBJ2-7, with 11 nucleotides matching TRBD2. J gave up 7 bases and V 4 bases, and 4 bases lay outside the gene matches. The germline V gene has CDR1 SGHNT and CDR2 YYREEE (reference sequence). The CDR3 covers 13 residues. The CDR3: CASSLTSGREQYF. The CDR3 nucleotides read TGTGCCAGCAGCCTAACTAGCGGGAGAGAGCAGTACTTC.

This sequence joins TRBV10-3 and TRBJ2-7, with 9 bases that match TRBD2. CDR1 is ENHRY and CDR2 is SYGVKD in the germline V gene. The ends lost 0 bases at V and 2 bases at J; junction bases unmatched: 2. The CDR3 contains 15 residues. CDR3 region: CAISESGGRAYEQYF. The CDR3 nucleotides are TGTGCCATCAGTGAGTCGGGCGGGAGGGCCTACGAGCAGTACTTC.

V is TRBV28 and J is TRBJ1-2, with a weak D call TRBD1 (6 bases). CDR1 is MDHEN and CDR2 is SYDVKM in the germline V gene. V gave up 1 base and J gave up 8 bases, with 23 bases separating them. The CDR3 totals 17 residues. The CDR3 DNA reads TGTGCCAGCAGTTTATTGGAAGGTCAAATCACTCAGGGGGGCTACACCTTC. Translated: CASSLLEGQITQGGYTF.

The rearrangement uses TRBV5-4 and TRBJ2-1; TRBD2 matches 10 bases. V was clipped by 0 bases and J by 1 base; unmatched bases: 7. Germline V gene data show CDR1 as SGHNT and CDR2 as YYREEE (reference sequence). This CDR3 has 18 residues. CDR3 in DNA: TGTGCCAGCAGCTTGGGTAGCGGGAGGCCTCTTTCCTACAATGAGCAGTTCTTC. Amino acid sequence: CASSLGSGRPLSYNEQFF.